Given below is one T cell receptor (beta chain) in context. The data stem from a study of blood T cell repertoires in COVID-19. The wider study: T cells, B-cell-depleted T cells, or PBMCs supplied cDNA or gDNA.

Sequencing was performed with immunoSEQ multiplex PCR; in TCRdb, only in-frame clones are kept and a portion is missing. The sample contains more than 140,000 clones, approximately 80% of which appear only once. CDR3 length: 14 amino acids. The V and J ends lost 4 bases and 6 bases, in that order; junction bases with no gene match: 6. From germline, CDR1 is MNHEY and CDR2 SVGAGI. The sequencing sample was made of peripheral blood. The chain employs TRBV6-5 and TRBJ1-5, with 7 bases identical to TRBD1. The origin of this receptor is a human donor in a cohort sampled during active COVID-19. The CDR3 DNA is TGTGCCAGCAGTTCTAACAGGGGAGGTCAGCCCCAGCATTTT. Translated: CASSSNRGGQPQHF.